This is a list of T cell receptor beta chains from one sample in a study of T cells after yellow fever vaccination. TCRdb independently ran MiXCR on the 5' RACE reads; one entry per CDR3 protein. The sample yields a few hundred thousand distinct CDR3 sequences, roughly 3.9% seen once. Sample: PBMCs, taken 5 days after the yellow fever booster vaccination. These TCRs come from a man aged 18 to 29 who received the YFV17D yellow fever vaccine. The CDR3 runs from the conserved cysteine through the conserved F or W. Fields, in order: D gene, clone size, J gene, V gene, CDR3 protein, CDR3 DNA. A D gene is named only where the DNA matches it firmly. Not all rows give a size; the values are once, few, many and, for expanded clones, a class.

TRBD1 | many | TRBJ2-5 | TRBV12-3/TRBV12-4 | CASSYTDRETQYF | TGTGCCAGCAGTTACACGGACAGGGAGACCCAGTACTTC
NA | many | TRBJ2-1 | TRBV12-3/TRBV12-4 | CASSFWGGNEQFF | TGTGCCAGCAGTTTTTGGGGTGGCAATGAGCAGTTCTTC
NA | NA | TRBJ1-2 | TRBV18 | CASWITGFYGYTF | TGTGCCAGCTGGATCACAGGGTTCTATGGCTACACCTTC
NA | many | TRBJ1-4 | TRBV7-6 | CASSPIYATNEKLFF | TGTGCCAGCAGCCCCATCTACGCAACTAATGAAAAACTGTTTTTT
NA | many | TRBJ2-3 | TRBV5-1 | CASGNVEDGGLTDTQYF | TGCGCCAGCGGGAATGTCGAGGACGGGGGGCTTACAGATACGCAGTATTTT
NA | NA | TRBJ2-1 | TRBV20-1 | CSARVVARRSYNEQFF | TGCAGTGCTAGAGTGGTCGCAAGGCGGTCCTACAATGAGCAGTTCTTC
TRBD1 | many | TRBJ1-1 | TRBV7-2 | CASSLGTGRRKAFF | TGTGCCAGCAGCTTAGGGACAGGGAGGAGGAAAGCTTTCTTT
NA | NA | TRBJ1-1 | TRBV7-9 | CASSLGHRSEAFF | TGTGCCAGCAGCCTGGGACATCGGTCTGAAGCTTTCTTT
TRBD1 | few | TRBJ1-1 | TRBV7-2 | CASSLGHRGTEAFF | TGTGCCAGCAGCTTAGGGCACAGGGGAACTGAAGCTTTCTTT
TRBD2 | NA | TRBJ2-5 | TRBV11-2 | CASSVRTSGTETQYF | TGTGCCAGCAGCGTACGGACTAGCGGAACAGAGACCCAGTACTTC
NA | NA | TRBJ1-1 | TRBV18 | CASSLPVGRKYTEAFF | TGTGCCAGCTCCCTCCCTGTAGGGAGGAAGTACACTGAAGCTTTCTTT
TRBD1 | NA | TRBJ2-7 | TRBV6-6 | CASSYRDRGGEQYF | TGTGCCAGCAGTTACCGGGACAGGGGTGGCGAGCAGTACTTC
NA | NA | TRBJ2-3 | TRBV7-3 | CASSRGGGYLTDTQYF | TGTGCCAGCAGCCGTGGGGGGGGCTACCTCACAGATACGCAGTATTTT
TRBD1 | many | TRBJ2-3 | TRBV5-4 | CASSSPDRVLTDTQYF | TGTGCCAGCAGTTCCCCGGACAGGGTGTTAACAGATACGCAGTATTTT
NA | many | TRBJ1-4 | TRBV10-3 | CAISESTNEKLFF | TGTGCCATCAGTGAGTCGACTAATGAAAAACTGTTTTTT
TRBD1 | many | TRBJ1-6 | TRBV2 | CASSDTDRGGSPLHF | TGTGCCAGCAGTGACACAGACAGGGGCGGTTCACCCCTCCACTTT
TRBD1 | few | TRBJ1-5 | TRBV12-3/TRBV12-4 | CASLPRPPGQGKFGNQPQHF | TGTGCCAGCCTTCCTCGTCCTCCGGGACAGGGGAAGTTTGGAAATCAGCCCCAGCATTTT
NA | NA | TRBJ2-1 | TRBV12-3/TRBV12-4 | CASSPGGGHEQFF | TGTGCCAGCAGTCCCGGAGGGGGACATGAGCAGTTCTTC
TRBD1 | many | TRBJ1-3 | TRBV19 | CASKPGQSSGNTIYF | TGTGCCAGTAAACCGGGACAGAGCTCTGGAAACACCATATATTTT
TRBD2 | NA | TRBJ2-3 | TRBV9 | CASSVGGTRGTDTQYF | TGTGCCAGCAGCGTAGGAGGGACTAGGGGCACAGATACGCAGTATTTT
TRBD1 | many | TRBJ2-7 | TRBV18 | CASSSGQGRYYEQYF | TGTGCCAGCTCGTCCGGACAGGGGAGATACTACGAGCAGTACTTC
TRBD2 | many | TRBJ2-3 | TRBV4-2 | CASSPVFSGGADTQYF | TGTGCCAGCAGCCCTGTCTTTAGCGGGGGCGCAGATACGCAGTATTTT
NA | NA | TRBJ2-5 | TRBV6-5 | CATSLLVGLLEETQYF | TGTGCCACATCCCTTCTGGTGGGCCTCTTGGAAGAGACCCAGTACTTC
TRBD2 | many | TRBJ2-5 | TRBV5-1 | CASSLAGTSRGRETQYF | TGCGCCAGCAGCTTGGCCGGGACTAGTAGGGGCCGAGAGACCCAGTACTTC
NA | few | TRBJ2-1 | TRBV2 | CANPSASSYNEQFF | TGTGCCAACCCGTCAGCGAGCTCCTACAATGAGCAGTTCTTC
NA | NA | TRBJ2-2 | TRBV20-1 | CSARRQFSNTGELFF | TGCAGTGCTAGAAGGCAGTTTTCGAACACCGGGGAGCTGTTTTTT
NA | NA | TRBJ1-2 | TRBV5-4 | CASRLGGNYGYTF | TGTGCCAGCAGGTTAGGGGGGAACTATGGCTACACCTTC
NA | many | TRBJ1-5 | TRBV20-1 | CSAPPIYGGQPQHF | TGCAGTGCTCCGCCAATATACGGGGGACAGCCCCAGCATTTT
NA | NA | TRBJ1-6 | TRBV2 | CASGTLVNNSPLHF | TGTGCCAGCGGGACCTTGGTGAATAATTCACCCCTCCACTTT
TRBD1 | few | TRBJ1-2 | TRBV7-2 | CASSLGVTTGGYGYTF | TGTGCCAGCAGCTTAGGGGTCACGACAGGGGGATATGGCTACACCTTC
NA | many | TRBJ2-1 | TRBV20-1 | CSTDLWGIDYEQFF | TGCAGTACTGACTTATGGGGAATCGATTATGAGCAGTTCTTC
TRBD1 | few | TRBJ2-1 | TRBV7-9 | CASSGPTGGVYNEQFF | TGTGCCAGCAGCGGCCCGACAGGGGGCGTGTACAATGAGCAGTTCTTC